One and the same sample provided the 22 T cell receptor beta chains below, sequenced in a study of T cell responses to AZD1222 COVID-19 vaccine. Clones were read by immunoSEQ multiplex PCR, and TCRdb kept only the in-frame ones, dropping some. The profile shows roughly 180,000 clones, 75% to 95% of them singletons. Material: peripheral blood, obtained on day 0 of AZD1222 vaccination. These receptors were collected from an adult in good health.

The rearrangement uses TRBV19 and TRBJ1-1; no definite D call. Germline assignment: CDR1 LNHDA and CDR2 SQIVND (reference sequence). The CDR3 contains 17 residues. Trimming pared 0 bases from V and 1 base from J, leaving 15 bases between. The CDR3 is CASSIDHSWQRNTEAFF. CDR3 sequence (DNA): TGTGCCAGTAGTATAGATCATTCATGGCAGAGGAACACTGAAGCTTTCTTT.

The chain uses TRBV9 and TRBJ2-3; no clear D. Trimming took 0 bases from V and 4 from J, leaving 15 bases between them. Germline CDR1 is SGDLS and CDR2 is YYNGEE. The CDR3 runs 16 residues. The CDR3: CASSVAGPGAPDTQYF. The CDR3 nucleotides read TGTGCCAGCAGCGTAGCGGGCCCAGGTGCGCCAGATACGCAGTATTTT.

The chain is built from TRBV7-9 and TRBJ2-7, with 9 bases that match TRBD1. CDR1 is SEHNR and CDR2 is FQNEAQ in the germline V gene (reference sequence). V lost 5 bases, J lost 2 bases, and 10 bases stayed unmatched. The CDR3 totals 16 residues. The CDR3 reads CASSTSPGQGTYEQYF. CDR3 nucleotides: TGTGCCAGCAGCACCAGCCCGGGACAGGGAACCTACGAGCAGTACTTC.

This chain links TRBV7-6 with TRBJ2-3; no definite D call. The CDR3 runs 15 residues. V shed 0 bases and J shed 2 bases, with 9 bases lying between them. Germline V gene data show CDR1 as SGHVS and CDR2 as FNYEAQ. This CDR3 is CASSLADGHTDTQYF. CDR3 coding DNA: TGTGCCAGCAGCTTAGCTGACGGGCACACAGATACGCAGTATTTT.

CDR3 nucleotide sequence: TGTGCCAGCAGCTCCCAACCCGGGACCGGGGAGCTGTTTTTT. Its protein is CASSSQPGTGELFF. V gene TRBV11-3 combines with J gene TRBJ2-2; D not resolved. Trimming took 4 bases from V and 5 from J, leaving 11 bases between them. CDR3 length equals 14 residues. Germline loops: CDR1 SGHNT, CDR2 YENEEA.

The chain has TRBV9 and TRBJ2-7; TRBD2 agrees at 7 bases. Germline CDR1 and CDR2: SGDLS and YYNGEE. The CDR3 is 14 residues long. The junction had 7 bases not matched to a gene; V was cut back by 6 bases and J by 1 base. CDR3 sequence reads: CASTPGLGSYEQYF. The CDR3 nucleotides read TGTGCCAGCACCCCTGGACTAGGATCCTACGAGCAGTACTTC.

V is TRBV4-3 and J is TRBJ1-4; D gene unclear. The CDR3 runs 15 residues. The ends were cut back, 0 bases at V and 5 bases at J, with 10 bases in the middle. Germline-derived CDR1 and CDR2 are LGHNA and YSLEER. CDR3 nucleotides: TGCGCCAGCAGCCAAGATCGGCTCCAGAATGAAAAACTGTTTTTT. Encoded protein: CASSQDRLQNEKLFF.

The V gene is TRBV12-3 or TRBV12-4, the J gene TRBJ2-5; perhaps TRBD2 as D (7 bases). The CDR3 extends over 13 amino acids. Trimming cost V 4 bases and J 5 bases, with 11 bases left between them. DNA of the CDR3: TGTGCCAGCAGTTCGGGGGGCCGGGAGACCCAGTACTTC. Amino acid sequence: CASSSGGRETQYF.

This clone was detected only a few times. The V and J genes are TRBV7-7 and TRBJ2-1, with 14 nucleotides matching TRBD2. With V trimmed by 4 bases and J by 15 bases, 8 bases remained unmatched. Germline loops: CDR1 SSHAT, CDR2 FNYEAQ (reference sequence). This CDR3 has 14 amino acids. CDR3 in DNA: TGTGCCAGCAGCTCGGGGACTAGCGGGGGCCGGGTGTTCTTC. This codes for CASSSGTSGGRVFF. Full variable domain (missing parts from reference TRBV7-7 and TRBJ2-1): GAGVSQSPRYKVTKRGQDVTLRCDPISSHATLYWYQQALGQGPEFLTYFNYEAQPDKSGLPSDRFSAERPEGSISTLTIQRTEQRDSAMYRCASSSGTSGGRVFFGPGTRLTVL.

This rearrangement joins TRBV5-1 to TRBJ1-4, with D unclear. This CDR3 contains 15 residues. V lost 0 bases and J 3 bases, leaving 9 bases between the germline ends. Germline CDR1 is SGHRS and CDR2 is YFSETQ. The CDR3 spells CASSLARVPNEKLFF. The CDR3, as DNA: TGCGCCAGCAGCTTGGCTCGGGTACCTAATGAAAAACTGTTTTTT.

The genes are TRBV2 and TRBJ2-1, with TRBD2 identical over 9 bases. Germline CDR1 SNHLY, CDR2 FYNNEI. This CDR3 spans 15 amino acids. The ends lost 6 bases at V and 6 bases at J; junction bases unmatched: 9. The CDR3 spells CASRESGGIPNEQFF. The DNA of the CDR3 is TGTGCCAGCAGAGAGAGCGGGGGGATCCCCAATGAGCAGTTCTTC.

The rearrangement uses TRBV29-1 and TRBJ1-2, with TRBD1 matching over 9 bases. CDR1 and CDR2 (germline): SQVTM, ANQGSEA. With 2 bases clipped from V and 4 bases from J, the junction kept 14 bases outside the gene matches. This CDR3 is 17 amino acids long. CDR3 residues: CSVELRDRATPGYGYTF. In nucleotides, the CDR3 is TGCAGCGTTGAACTTCGGGACAGGGCCACTCCAGGCTATGGCTACACCTTC.

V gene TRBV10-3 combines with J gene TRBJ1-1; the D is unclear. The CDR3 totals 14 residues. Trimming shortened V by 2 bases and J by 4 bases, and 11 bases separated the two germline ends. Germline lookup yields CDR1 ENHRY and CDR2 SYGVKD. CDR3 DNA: TGTGCCATCAGTGAGAACTATGCAGCCACTGAAGCTTTCTTT. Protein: CAISENYAATEAFF.

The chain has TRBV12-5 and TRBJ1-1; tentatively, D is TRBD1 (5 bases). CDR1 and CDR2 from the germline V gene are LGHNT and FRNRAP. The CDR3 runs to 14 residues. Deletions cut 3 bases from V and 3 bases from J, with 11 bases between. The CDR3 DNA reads TGTGCTAGTGGTTTCAAGGAAGGGGACACTGAAGCTTTCTTT. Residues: CASGFKEGDTEAFF. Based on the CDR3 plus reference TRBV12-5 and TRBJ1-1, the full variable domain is DARVTQTPRHKVTEMGQEVTMRCQPILGHNTVFWYRQTMMQGLELLAYFRNRAPLDDSGMPKDRFSAEMPDATLATLKIQPSEPRDSAVYFCASGFKEGDTEAFFGQGTRLTVV.

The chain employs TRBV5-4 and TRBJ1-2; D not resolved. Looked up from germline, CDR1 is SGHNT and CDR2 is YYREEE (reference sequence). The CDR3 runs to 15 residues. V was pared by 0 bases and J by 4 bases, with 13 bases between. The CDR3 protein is CASSLASDRIYGYTF. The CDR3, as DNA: TGTGCCAGCAGCTTGGCCTCCGACCGTATCTATGGCTACACCTTC.

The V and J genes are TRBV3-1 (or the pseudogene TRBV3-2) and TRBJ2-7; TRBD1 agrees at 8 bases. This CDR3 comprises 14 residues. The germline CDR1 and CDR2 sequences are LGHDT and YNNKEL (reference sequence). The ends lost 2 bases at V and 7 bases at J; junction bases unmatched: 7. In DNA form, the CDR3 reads TGTGCCAGCAGCCAACAGGGGGCAAGCGGGGAGCAGTACTTC. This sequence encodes CASSQQGASGEQYF.

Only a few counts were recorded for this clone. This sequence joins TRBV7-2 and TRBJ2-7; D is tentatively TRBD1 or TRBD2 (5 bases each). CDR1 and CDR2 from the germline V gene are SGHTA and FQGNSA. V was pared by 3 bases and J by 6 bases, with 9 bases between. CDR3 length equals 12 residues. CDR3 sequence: CASSFSGGEQYF. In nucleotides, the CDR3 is TGTGCCAGCAGCTTCAGTGGGGGCGAGCAGTACTTC.

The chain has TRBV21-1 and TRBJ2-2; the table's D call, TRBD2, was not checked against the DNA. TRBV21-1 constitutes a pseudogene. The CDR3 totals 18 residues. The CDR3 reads CASSKALGRGKNTGELFF. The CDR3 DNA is TGTGCCAGCAGCAAAGCGCTCGGGAGGGGGAAGAACACCGGGGAGCTGTTTTTT.

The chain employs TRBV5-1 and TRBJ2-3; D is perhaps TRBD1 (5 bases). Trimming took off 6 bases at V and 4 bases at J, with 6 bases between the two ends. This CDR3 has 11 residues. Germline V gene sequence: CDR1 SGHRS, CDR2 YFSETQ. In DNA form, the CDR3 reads TGCGCCAGCATAGGGGCAGATACGCAGTATTTT. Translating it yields CASIGADTQYF.

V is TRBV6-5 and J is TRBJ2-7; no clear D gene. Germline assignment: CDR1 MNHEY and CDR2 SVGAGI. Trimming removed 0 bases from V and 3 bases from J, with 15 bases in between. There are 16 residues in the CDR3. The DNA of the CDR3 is TGTGCCAGCAGTTACTCGAGGCAGCGATCCCTCTACGAGCAGTACTTC. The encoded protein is CASSYSRQRSLYEQYF.

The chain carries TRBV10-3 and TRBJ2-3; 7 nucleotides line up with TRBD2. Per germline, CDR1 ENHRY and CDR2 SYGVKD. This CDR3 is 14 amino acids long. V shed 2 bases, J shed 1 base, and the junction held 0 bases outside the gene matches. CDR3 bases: TGTGCCATCAGTGAGCGGGGGGGCACAGATACGCAGTATTTT. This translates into CAISERGGTDTQYF.

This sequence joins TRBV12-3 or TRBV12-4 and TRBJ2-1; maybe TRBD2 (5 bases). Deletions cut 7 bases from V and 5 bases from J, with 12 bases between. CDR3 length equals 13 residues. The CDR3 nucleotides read TGTGCCAGCAACCTAGAGGGTAACAATGAGCAGTTCTTC. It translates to CASNLEGNNEQFF.